Following are 10 T cell receptor beta chains from one sample sequenced in a study of shared clonotypes between healthy human individuals. It was CD45RO-negative cells, positively selected for CCR7, that made up naive CD8 cells, with terminally differentiated effector memory CD45RA+ cells excluded. Clones were read by immunoSEQ multiplex PCR, and TCRdb kept only the in-frame ones, dropping some. Here the sample spans about 2,200,000 clones, approximately 94% being singletons. The sample consisted of naive CD8+ T cells from PBMCs. All receptors derive from a man aged 18-30 years in good health. Some clones in this sample may be carry-over from other donors' samples.

This clone appeared a few times. Other DNA sequences in this specimen translate into the identical CDR3. The V call is TRBV9, the J call TRBJ1-1, with TRBD1 matching 8 bases. This CDR3 contains 15 residues. Looked up from germline, CDR1 is SGDLS and CDR2 is YYNGEE. After removal of 4 bases from V and 1 base from J, the junction contained 6 bases not matched to a gene. The CDR3 is CASSPTGTGNTEAFF. The CDR3 DNA reads as TGTGCCAGCAGCCCGACCGGGACAGGGAACACTGAAGCTTTCTTT.

The chain is built from TRBV5-4 and TRBJ2-3; 9 positions agree with TRBD1. The CDR3 covers 14 residues. V was clipped by 3 bases and J by 4 bases; unmatched bases: 3. Germline CDR1 and CDR2: SGHNT and YYREEE (reference sequence). CDR3 DNA sequence: TGTGCCAGCAGCTCCCGACAGGGGGCAGATACGCAGTATTTT. The encoded protein is CASSSRQGADTQYF.

V gene TRBV13 combines with J gene TRBJ2-7, with 11 bases lining up with TRBD2. Trimming at V came to 7 bases and at J to 7 bases, leaving 12 bases not matched to a gene. The CDR3 has 15 residues. Germline V lookup: CDR1 PRHDT, CDR2 FYEKMQ (reference sequence). The CDR3 DNA reads as TGTGCCAGCACCAGCCGACTAGCGGGGACTAGGGAGCAGTACTTC. It yields the protein CASTSRLAGTREQYF.

This clone was observed a single time. The chain recombines TRBV6-5 with TRBJ1-4; unclear D gene. Germline CDR1 reads MNHEY; CDR2 reads SVGAGI. Between the trimmed V and J ends, which lost 0 bases and 7 bases, there was a span of 12 bases. The CDR3 runs to 15 residues. The CDR3 region is CASSYSPTAGEKLFF. The CDR3 DNA follows: TGTGCCAGCAGTTACTCGCCGACGGCGGGTGAAAAACTGTTTTTT.

Remarks on this clone: Because the CDR3 is missing its conserved closing phenylalanine or tryptophan, this is likely a read error. The limits of the CDR3 on the DNA are not certain, so only TCRdb's listed CDR3 is given. J is TRBJ1-6 and V is TRBV10-1. The CDR3 is 9 residues long, ends included. From germline, CDR1 is WNHNN and CDR2 SYGVQD (reference sequence). The CDR3 sequence is CASSFRDSN.

This chain uses TRBV9 with TRBJ1-1, with D possibly being TRBD1 (6 bases). Germline CDR1 SGDLS, CDR2 YYNGEE. V was cut by 3 bases and J by 8 bases, with 20 bases left in between. The CDR3 extends over 15 amino acids. For the CDR3, the DNA is TGTGCCAGCAGCGCCGGACCGGCTACGGGACAAGAAGCTTTCTTT. It encodes CASSAGPATGQEAFF.

The CDR3 spells CASSTRGTSIDNEQFF. CDR3 DNA sequence: TGTGCCAGCAGCACCCGCGGGACTAGCATCGACAATGAGCAGTTCTTC. The chain links TRBV9 to TRBJ2-1; 9 nucleotides agree with TRBD2. Germline assignment: CDR1 SGDLS and CDR2 YYNGEE. This CDR3 is 16 amino acids long. The junction had 10 bases not matched to a gene; V was cut back by 4 bases and J by 5 bases.

The gene calls are TRBV7-3 and TRBJ2-1, with unresolved D. Germline values: CDR1 SGHTA, CDR2 FQGTGA. This CDR3 region has 15 residues. V dropped 2 bases and J dropped 1 base, with 9 bases sitting between them. CDR3 DNA sequence: TGTGCCAGCAGCTTAGTCATGGCATCCTACAATGAGCAGTTCTTC. Translation: CASSLVMASYNEQFF.

Only one count was recorded for this clone. CDR3 sequence (DNA): TGTGCCAGCAGCCGAGTCCGGGGGGATGGTTCTGAAGCTTTCTTT. Encoded protein: CASSRVRGDGSEAFF. The J gene is TRBJ1-1, the V gene TRBV7-9; D may be TRBD1 (5 bases). CDR3 size: 15 residues. V dropped 5 bases and J dropped 6 bases, with 19 bases sitting between them. Germline CDR1 reads SEHNR; CDR2 reads FQNEAQ (reference sequence).

This sequence joins TRBV28 and TRBJ2-1; TRBD1 agrees at 10 bases. In germline, CDR1 is MDHEN, CDR2 SYDVKM. The CDR3 loop spans 13 amino acids. J lost 7 bases, V lost 6 bases, and 3 bases had no gene match. The chain's CDR3 is CASRKDRGNEQFF. The CDR3 nucleotides are TGTGCCAGCAGAAAGGACAGGGGGAATGAGCAGTTCTTC. The full variable domain, rest sourced from reference TRBV28 and TRBJ2-1, is DVKVTQSSRYLVKRTGEKVFLECVQDMDHENMFWYRQDPGLGLRLIYFSYDVKMKEKGDIPEGYSVSREKKERFSLILESASTNQTSMYLCASRKDRGNEQFFGPGTRLTVL.